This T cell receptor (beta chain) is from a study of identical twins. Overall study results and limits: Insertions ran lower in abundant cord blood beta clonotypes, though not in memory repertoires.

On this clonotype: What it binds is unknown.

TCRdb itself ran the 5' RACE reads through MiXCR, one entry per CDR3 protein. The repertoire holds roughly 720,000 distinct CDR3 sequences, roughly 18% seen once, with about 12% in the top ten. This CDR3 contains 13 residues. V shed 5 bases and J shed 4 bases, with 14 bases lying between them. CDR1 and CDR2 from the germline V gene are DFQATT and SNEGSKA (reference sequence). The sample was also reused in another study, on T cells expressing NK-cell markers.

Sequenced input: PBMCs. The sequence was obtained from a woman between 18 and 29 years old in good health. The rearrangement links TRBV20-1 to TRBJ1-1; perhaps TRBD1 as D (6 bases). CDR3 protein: CSAGNRAGTEAFF. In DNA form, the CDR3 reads TGCAGTGCTGGCAACAGGGCAGGCACTGAAGCTTTCTTT.